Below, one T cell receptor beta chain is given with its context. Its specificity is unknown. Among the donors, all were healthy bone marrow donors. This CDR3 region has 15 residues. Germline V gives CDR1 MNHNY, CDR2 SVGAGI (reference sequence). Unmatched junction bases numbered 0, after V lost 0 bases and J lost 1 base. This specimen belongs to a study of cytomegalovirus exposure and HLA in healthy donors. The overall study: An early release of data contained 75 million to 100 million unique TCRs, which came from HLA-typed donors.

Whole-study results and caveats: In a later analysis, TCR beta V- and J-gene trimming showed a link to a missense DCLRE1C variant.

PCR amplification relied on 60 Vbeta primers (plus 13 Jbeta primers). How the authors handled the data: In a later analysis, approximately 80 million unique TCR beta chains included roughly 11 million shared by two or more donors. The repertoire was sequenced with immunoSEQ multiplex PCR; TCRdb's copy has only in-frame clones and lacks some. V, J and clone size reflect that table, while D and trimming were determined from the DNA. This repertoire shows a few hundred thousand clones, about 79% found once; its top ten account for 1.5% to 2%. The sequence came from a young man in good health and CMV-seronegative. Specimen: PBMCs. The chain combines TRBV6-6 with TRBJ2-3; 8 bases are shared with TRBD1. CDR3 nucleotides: TGTGCCAGCAGTTACTCGGGACAGGGCACAGATACGCAGTATTTT. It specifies CASSYSGQGTDTQYF.